Described below is a single TCR beta chain sequence and its context. Its antigen is unidentified. Per the original methods: Across clinicopathological groups, CDR3 differences served as the basis for building a distant-metastasis classifier for papillary thyroid cancer. TCRdb re-analyzed the PCR reads through MiXCR. The authors' filters were not applied to this entry. The table includes 3,300 or so clones, roughly 26% detected once. This entry belongs to a study of metastatic and nonmetastatic thyroid tumors. Turning to the study itself: Malignant and benign thyroid patients had repertoires compared in peripheral blood and tumor or nodule tissue.

Overall study findings and caveats: Reports indicated that malignant thyroid tumors showed significantly higher TCR beta diversity than benign nodules did, in blood and tumor.

Germline V gene data show CDR1 as MDHEN and CDR2 as SYDVKM. The V end lost 3 bases, the J end lost 6 bases, and 3 bases lay between the germline ends. CDR3 length equals 11 residues. Among the patients, none had received any treatment before thyroid surgery. The source material was tumor tissue. The receptor was derived from a female donor with papillary thyroid cancer or a benign thyroid nodule (not recorded which). Some clones in this sample may be carry-over from other donors' samples. The chain couples TRBV28 to TRBJ1-5; D remains unclear. The CDR3 nucleotides read TGTGCCAGCAGTTTTTCTCAGCCCCAGCATTTT. It specifies CASSFSQPQHF.